The 29 T cell receptor beta chains reported below all come from one sample, sequenced in a study of shared T cell receptors in the human thymus. The data were produced by immunoSEQ multiplex PCR, yet TCRdb's version contains in-frame clones alone and is incomplete. The table shows some 760,000 clones, with over 75% occurring only once. These sequences were also reported in another study, on human thymus T cells.

The specimen sequenced was thymocytes. The receptors were gathered from a girl under three years old with a congenital heart defect.

The V call is TRBV2, the J call TRBJ2-5; 11 bases match TRBD1. Trimming took 6 bases from V and 7 from J; bases not matched to a gene: 19. The V gene's germline CDR1 is SNHLY and CDR2 FYNNEI. The CDR3 totals 18 residues. The DNA for the CDR3 is TGTGCCAGCAGATTCTCGGGCGGCGGGACAGGGGGTAAGGGGACCCAGTACTTC. Amino acids: CASRFSGGGTGGKGTQYF. Combining the CDR3 with reference TRBV2 and TRBJ2-5 gives the whole variable domain EPEVTQTPSHQVTQMGQEVILRCVPISNHLYFYWYRQILGQKVEFLVSFYNNEISEKSEIFDDQFSVERPDGSNFTLKIRSTKLEDSAMYFCASRFSGGGTGGKGTQYFGPGTRLLVL.

The chain links TRBV27 to TRBJ1-1; 7 bases line up with TRBD1. The CDR3 has 17 residues. After removal of 8 bases from V and 3 bases from J, the junction contained 18 bases not matched to a gene. Germline CDR1 reads MNHEY; CDR2 reads SMNVEV (reference sequence). The CDR3, as DNA: TGTGCCAGCGGGCGACTCAGGGCGACAGGGCGTGACACTGAAGCTTTCTTT. Translation gives CASGRLRATGRDTEAFF.

V is TRBV4-1 and J is TRBJ1-1; 7 positions agree with TRBD1. This CDR3 has 15 amino acids. Looked up from germline, CDR1 is MGHRA and CDR2 is YSYEKL. V shed 3 bases, J shed 1 base, and the junction held 5 bases outside the gene matches. This CDR3 reads CASSHPQGQNTEAFF. DNA of the CDR3: TGCGCCAGCAGCCACCCACAGGGGCAGAACACTGAAGCTTTCTTT.

This chain links TRBV7-2 with TRBJ2-3, with TRBD1 identical over 9 bases. Germline loops: CDR1 SGHTA, CDR2 FQGNSA. V lost 0 bases to trimming and J lost 7 bases; unmatched junction nucleotides: 11. The CDR3 totals 17 residues. CDR3 in DNA: TGTGCCAGCAGCTTAGCGCTGGACAGGGGAGATCCTTATACGCAGTATTTT. This encodes CASSLALDRGDPYTQYF.

The V gene is TRBV28, the J gene TRBJ2-7; TRBD1 might be the D (6 bases). V lost 4 bases and J lost 1, with 29 bases in between. The CDR3 totals 20 residues. Per germline, CDR1 MDHEN and CDR2 SYDVKM. CDR3 in amino acids: CASSSTPRPPQGRESYEQYF. DNA of the CDR3: TGTGCCAGCAGTTCCACGCCTCGCCCCCCACAGGGACGAGAGTCCTACGAGCAGTACTTC. Full variable domain (missing parts from reference TRBV28 and TRBJ2-7): DVKVTQSSRYLVKRTGEKVFLECVQDMDHENMFWYRQDPGLGLRLIYFSYDVKMKEKGDIPEGYSVSREKKERFSLILESASTNQTSMYLCASSSTPRPPQGRESYEQYFGPGTRLTVT.

This chain links TRBV6-5 with TRBJ1-1; perhaps TRBD1 as D (5 bases). V lost 2 bases to trimming and J lost 4 bases, with 11 bases between them. CDR1 MNHEY and CDR2 SVGAGI come from the germline V gene. The CDR3 is 14 residues long. CDR3 nucleotide sequence: TGTGCCAGCAGTTACACGGGGGGGAGCACTGAAGCTTTCTTT. Translated, it gives CASSYTGGSTEAFF.

The chain links TRBV6-5 to TRBJ1-6, with D possibly matching TRBD1 (5 bases). The CDR3 extends over 12 amino acids. Between the trimmed V and J ends, which lost 6 bases and 10 bases, there was a span of 10 bases. Looked up from germline, CDR1 is MNHEY and CDR2 is SVGAGI. For the CDR3, the DNA is TGTGCCAGCAGGGGTAGGGGATCACCCCTCCACTTT. Its protein product is CASRGRGSPLHF.

This chain links TRBV4-3 with TRBJ1-2; the D is unclear. This CDR3 is 17 amino acids long. The germline V gene encodes CDR1 LGHNA and CDR2 YSLEER. V lost 2 bases to trimming and J lost 4 bases, with 20 bases between them. This CDR3 is CASSQSSSAVFFYGYTF. CDR3 coding DNA: TGCGCCAGCAGCCAATCTTCCAGTGCCGTCTTTTTCTATGGCTACACCTTC.

The chain is built from TRBV12-5 and TRBJ2-7, with 8 nucleotides matching TRBD1. V lost 2 bases to trimming and J lost 5 bases; unmatched junction nucleotides: 11. Per germline, CDR1 LGHNT and CDR2 FRNRAP. The CDR3 is 16 amino acids. CDR3 DNA: TGTGCTAGTGGTTTGCTCACGTCCGGGACAGGCCACGAGCAGTACTTC. Amino acid sequence: CASGLLTSGTGHEQYF.

The chain has TRBV4-1 and TRBJ1-5; 9 bases fit TRBD1. The trim removed 0 bases at V and 8 bases at J, leaving 8 bases unmatched. Germline lookup yields CDR1 MGHRA and CDR2 YSYEKL. The CDR3 runs 16 residues. The CDR3 loop is CASSQEGGQGQEPQHF. CDR3 nucleotide sequence: TGCGCCAGCAGCCAAGAAGGGGGACAGGGTCAAGAGCCCCAGCATTTT.

This chain uses TRBV6-6 with TRBJ1-2; D is ambiguous. The CDR3 sequence is 16 residues long. CDR1 is MNHNY, CDR2 SVGAGI, per germline (reference sequence). The V end was cut by 7 bases, the J end by 1 base, with 19 bases between. CDR3 DNA: TGTGCCAGCACTCCCCCCACGAGGCAGTATAACTATGGCTACACCTTC. Its translation: CASTPPTRQYNYGYTF.

This chain links TRBV6-5 with TRBJ1-2, with TRBD1 identical over 10 bases. The CDR3 spans 13 residues. V dropped 5 bases and J dropped 7; count of bases not matched to a gene: 4. Germline loops: CDR1 MNHEY, CDR2 SVGAGI. This CDR3 is CASSRDRGLGYTF. The DNA of the CDR3 is TGTGCCAGCAGTCGAGACAGGGGGCTTGGCTACACCTTC.

V is TRBV5-4 and J is TRBJ2-1, with 7 bases lining up with TRBD2. The CDR3 is 15 amino acids. Germline values: CDR1 SGHNT, CDR2 YYREEE (reference sequence). Trimming took 4 bases from V and 10 from J; bases not matched to a gene: 14. CDR3 DNA: TGTGCCAGCAGCCTACATTGGACTAGTCAGGGCGAGCAGTTCTTC. Translated, it gives CASSLHWTSQGEQFF.

This chain links TRBV11-2 with TRBJ2-7, with a possible D match to TRBD1 (6 bases). Germline V gene data show CDR1 as SGHAT and CDR2 as FQNNGV. The CDR3 runs 15 residues. The ends were cut back, 1 base at V and 5 bases at J, with 15 bases in the middle. CDR3: CASSLGESRGDEQYF. As DNA, the CDR3 is TGTGCCAGCAGCTTAGGAGAGAGCAGGGGAGACGAGCAGTACTTC.

The V gene is TRBV7-9, the J gene TRBJ1-6; 7 bases align to TRBD1. There are 14 residues in the CDR3. After removal of 3 bases from V and 10 bases from J, the junction contained 6 bases not matched to a gene. The V gene's germline CDR1 is SEHNR and CDR2 FQNEAQ (reference sequence). The CDR3 loop is CASSLEGAGSPLHF. The CDR3 DNA reads as TGTGCCAGCAGCTTGGAGGGGGCAGGATCACCCCTCCACTTT.

The J gene is TRBJ2-2, the V gene TRBV5-1, with D perhaps TRBD2 (6 bases). CDR3 length: 14 residues. Germline values: CDR1 SGHRS, CDR2 YFSETQ. The germline V and J ends were trimmed by 4 bases and 4 bases, with 11 bases remaining between them. CDR3 sequence (DNA): TGCGCCAGCAGCCCTCGGGAGCTCACCGGGGAGCTGTTTTTT. It specifies CASSPRELTGELFF.

This sequence joins TRBV19 and TRBJ2-3, with TRBD2 matching 15 bases. This CDR3 region has 16 residues. Germline V gene sequence: CDR1 LNHDA, CDR2 SQIVND (reference sequence). V was pared by 5 bases and J by 6 bases, with 6 bases of the junction left unmatched. This chain's CDR3 is CASSAGLAGGGDTQYF. The CDR3, as DNA: TGTGCCAGTAGTGCGGGACTAGCGGGGGGTGGGGATACGCAGTATTTT.

The V and J genes are TRBV13 and TRBJ2-1; D might be TRBD1 (6 bases). CDR3 size: 18 residues. The germline gives CDR1 PRHDT, CDR2 FYEKMQ (reference sequence). V gave up 5 bases and J gave up 4 bases, with 24 bases separating them. The CDR3 bases are TGTGCCAGCAGCCCAGCTCGGACAGTCTATAATCTATACAATGAGCAGTTCTTC. Translation gives CASSPARTVYNLYNEQFF.

The chain combines TRBV28 with TRBJ2-2, with TRBD2 as a possible D gene (6 bases). Trimming removed 3 bases from V and 5 bases from J, with 13 bases in between. This CDR3 spans 15 amino acids. The germline V gene has CDR1 MDHEN and CDR2 SYDVKM. In nucleotides, the CDR3 is TGTGCCAGCAGTTTGCGGGATTACGGGACCGGGGAGCTGTTTTTT. The encoded protein is CASSLRDYGTGELFF.

The J gene is TRBJ1-2, the V gene TRBV15, with D hard to call. Germline V gene lookup returns CDR1 LNHNV and CDR2 YYDKDF (reference sequence). V lost 0 bases and J 3 bases, leaving 8 bases between the germline ends. CDR3 length: 14 residues. CDR3 amino acids: CATSRDWQYYGYTF. DNA for the CDR3: TGTGCCACCAGCAGAGATTGGCAGTACTATGGCTACACCTTC.

This chain joins TRBV6-6 and TRBJ1-6; D uncertain. The germline V gene has CDR1 MNHNY and CDR2 SVGAGI (reference sequence). CDR3 size: 15 residues. V was cut by 2 bases and J by 14 bases, with 19 bases left in between. CDR3 loop: CASSYQHTRSLTLHF. CDR3 DNA sequence: TGTGCCAGCAGTTACCAACACACTAGATCTCTCACCCTCCACTTT.

The chain links TRBV7-9 to TRBJ1-2; the D is unclear. This CDR3 comprises 13 residues. The germline V and J ends were trimmed by 1 base and 5 bases, with 8 bases remaining between them. CDR1 and CDR2 from the germline V gene are SEHNR and FQNEAQ (reference sequence). The CDR3 nucleotides read TGTGCCAGCAGCTTAGGGCAGTTGTATGGCTACACCTTC. Encoded protein: CASSLGQLYGYTF.

The gene calls are TRBV6-5 and TRBJ1-3; 8 bases align to TRBD1. The trim removed 7 bases at V and 0 bases at J, leaving 5 bases unmatched. CDR1 is MNHEY, CDR2 SVGAGI, per germline. The CDR3 is 15 residues long. The CDR3 loop reads CASTGTGRSGNTIYF. DNA for the CDR3: TGTGCCAGCACCGGGACAGGACGCTCTGGAAACACCATATATTTT.

Of note for this clone: Other DNA sequences in the same sample also yield this CDR3. This chain connects TRBV6-1 to TRBJ1-1, with TRBD1 matching 7 bases. CDR3 size: 13 residues. Germline assignment: CDR1 MNHNS and CDR2 SASEGT. The V gene end was trimmed by 6 bases and the J gene end by 0 bases; junction bases not matched to a gene: 1. The CDR3 spells CASRGQVNTEAFF. The CDR3 bases are TGTGCCAGCAGAGGACAGGTGAACACTGAAGCTTTCTTT.

The chain uses TRBV28 and TRBJ1-2, with 9 bases matching TRBD1. CDR1 is MDHEN, CDR2 SYDVKM, per germline. V dropped 3 bases and J dropped 0; count of bases not matched to a gene: 17. The CDR3 length is 20 residues. CDR3 DNA: TGTGCCAGCAGTTTCGCTTGGAGGGGACAGGGTATTACCGCTAACTATGGCTACACCTTC. Translating gives CASSFAWRGQGITANYGYTF.

The chain is built from TRBV6-6 and TRBJ1-4, with TRBD1 as a possible D gene (6 bases). There are 15 residues in the CDR3. Per germline, CDR1 MNHNY and CDR2 SVGAGI (reference sequence). Trimming took off 6 bases at V and 8 bases at J, with 19 bases between the two ends. The CDR3 coding sequence is TGTGCCAGCAGCACCACGGCACAGGGAAGCGAAAAACTGTTTTTT. Protein: CASSTTAQGSEKLFF.

The chain combines TRBV27 with TRBJ2-4; 10 positions match TRBD1. CDR1 is MNHEY and CDR2 is SMNVEV in the germline V gene (reference sequence). The CDR3 runs to 18 residues. V lost 1 base to trimming and J lost 1 base; unmatched junction nucleotides: 7. This CDR3 reads CASSLLSGTGVAKNIQYF. The CDR3 region has the DNA TGTGCCAGCAGTTTATTGTCTGGGACAGGGGTGGCCAAAAACATTCAGTACTTC.

The V call is TRBV6-5, the J call TRBJ2-5; maybe TRBD2 (7 bases). The CDR3 loop spans 16 amino acids. Deletions cut 3 bases from V and 6 bases from J, with 20 bases between. Per the germline V gene, CDR1 is MNHEY and CDR2 is SVGAGI. Here the CDR3 DNA reads TGTGCCAGCAGTTATGGCTTGAGGGGGGGCGATAAGACCCAGTACTTC. Amino acid sequence: CASSYGLRGGDKTQYF.

The chain couples TRBV4-1 to TRBJ1-2, with a weak D call TRBD1 (5 bases). The CDR3 is made up of 15 amino acids. From germline, CDR1 is MGHRA and CDR2 YSYEKL. V dropped 0 bases and J dropped 7 bases, with 15 bases sitting between them. This CDR3 is CASSQDYGTPCGYTF. Written as DNA, the CDR3 is TGCGCCAGCAGCCAAGATTACGGGACTCCGTGTGGCTACACCTTC.